A selection of T cell receptor beta chains follows, all from one sample in a study of cytomegalovirus exposure and HLA in healthy donors. The method was immunoSEQ multiplex PCR; TCRdb's version includes in-frame clones alone and lacks a portion of them. The table counts 90,000 to 120,000 clones; 0.5% to 0.7% lies in the top ten. Sequenced: PBMCs. The receptors shown here come from a man aged 45-65 years in good health and CMV-seronegative. Both conserved end residues are part of each CDR3. Fields, in order: V gene, J gene, CDR3 protein.

V gene: TRBV29-1
J gene: TRBJ2-5
CDR3 protein: CSVVIPGEGETQYF

V gene: TRBV13
J gene: TRBJ2-6
CDR3 protein: CASSLSASGANVLTF

V gene: TRBV19
J gene: TRBJ2-7
CDR3 protein: CASSIGDRYEQYF

V gene: TRBV29-1
J gene: TRBJ2-7
CDR3 protein: CSVLMAGLGTYEQYF

V gene: TRBV25-1
J gene: TRBJ1-5
CDR3 protein: CASSEAGTGANQPQHF

V gene: TRBV4-3
J gene: TRBJ2-3
CDR3 protein: CASSQESSGASTDTQYF

V gene: TRBV7-9
J gene: TRBJ2-3
CDR3 protein: CASIPGLSTDTQYF

V gene: TRBV4-1
J gene: TRBJ1-4
CDR3 protein: CASSPDRGGGGYEKLFF

V gene: TRBV4-3
J gene: TRBJ2-1
CDR3 protein: CASSQGQGYNEQFF

V gene: TRBV4-1
J gene: TRBJ2-7
CDR3 protein: CASSLAGGREGQYF

V gene: TRBV7-3
J gene: TRBJ2-5
CDR3 protein: CASSLGGTGVETQYF

V gene: TRBV20-1
J gene: TRBJ2-5
CDR3 protein: CSVTGETQYF

V gene: TRBV7-9
J gene: TRBJ1-1
CDR3 protein: CASSLVQGGNTEAFF

V gene: TRBV2
J gene: TRBJ2-1
CDR3 protein: CASSGLSGRAYNEQFF

V gene: TRBV15
J gene: TRBJ1-1
CDR3 protein: CATSGGGENTEAFF

V gene: TRBV18
J gene: TRBJ1-5
CDR3 protein: CASSPTGDGYQPQHF

V gene: TRBV4-3
J gene: TRBJ2-5
CDR3 protein: CASSQDRGQGETQYF

V gene: TRBV29-1
J gene: TRBJ2-2
CDR3 protein: CSVTRPLAGAVNTGELFF

V gene: TRBV11-3
J gene: TRBJ2-2
CDR3 protein: CASSPGQGGVPGELFF

V gene: TRBV5-1
J gene: TRBJ2-3
CDR3 protein: CASSYIPGTPDTQYF

V gene: TRBV7-9
J gene: TRBJ1-2
CDR3 protein: CASSSTGGFLSNYGYTF

V gene: TRBV5-1
J gene: TRBJ1-1
CDR3 protein: CASSLVRGGGTEAFF

V gene: TRBV6-5
J gene: TRBJ2-5
CDR3 protein: CASSYSFWTGETQYF

V gene: TRBV30
J gene: TRBJ1-2
CDR3 protein: CASQGSPNYGYTF

V gene: TRBV2
J gene: TRBJ1-1
CDR3 protein: CASSWARGNTEAFF

V gene: TRBV19
J gene: TRBJ2-1
CDR3 protein: CASSITPRGNEQFF

V gene: TRBV5-1
J gene: TRBJ2-1
CDR3 protein: CASSLPSGDQGEQFF

V gene: TRBV5-1
J gene: TRBJ2-3
CDR3 protein: CASSLRSSTDTQYF

V gene: TRBV5-6
J gene: TRBJ2-1
CDR3 protein: CASSAGDNEQFF

V gene: TRBV5-5
J gene: TRBJ2-7
CDR3 protein: CASSLKGVGEQYF

V gene: TRBV6-1
J gene: TRBJ2-2
CDR3 protein: CASSLGEGWVGELFF

V gene: TRBV27
J gene: TRBJ2-7
CDR3 protein: CASSRQGPTYEQYF

V gene: TRBV11-2
J gene: TRBJ1-1
CDR3 protein: CASSATFTREEAFF

V gene: TRBV7-8
J gene: TRBJ1-2
CDR3 protein: CASSSGLRGYGYTF

V gene: TRBV19
J gene: TRBJ2-7
CDR3 protein: CASSRRGGNYEQYF

V gene: TRBV5-1
J gene: TRBJ1-4
CDR3 protein: CASSLDGENEKLFF

V gene: TRBV28
J gene: TRBJ1-1
CDR3 protein: CASSLWGTGGVTEAFF

V gene: TRBV10-3
J gene: TRBJ2-1
CDR3 protein: CAISPGVGGYNEQFF

V gene: TRBV19
J gene: TRBJ2-1
CDR3 protein: CASSTTGSYNEQFF

V gene: TRBV18
J gene: TRBJ1-6
CDR3 protein: CASSPGLVVDSPLHF

V gene: TRBV4-3
J gene: TRBJ1-3
CDR3 protein: CASSRVGTGGPSGNTIYF

V gene: TRBV5-4
J gene: TRBJ2-2
CDR3 protein: CASSAGTSGRATGELFF

V gene: TRBV5-1
J gene: TRBJ1-6
CDR3 protein: CASSYPGYNSPLHF

V gene: TRBV6-5
J gene: TRBJ2-7
CDR3 protein: CASSQDRDLYEQYF

V gene: TRBV15
J gene: TRBJ1-2
CDR3 protein: CATSRGTPNYGYTF

V gene: TRBV7-6
J gene: TRBJ1-2
CDR3 protein: CASSPLPGQGSYGYTF

V gene: TRBV10-3
J gene: TRBJ2-5
CDR3 protein: CAIREGQEETQYF

V gene: TRBV7-2
J gene: TRBJ2-5
CDR3 protein: CASIQGWDRPQETQYF

V gene: TRBV4-1
J gene: TRBJ2-7
CDR3 protein: CASSRKTGGESYEQYF

V gene: TRBV18
J gene: TRBJ2-5
CDR3 protein: CASSRDRSQETQYF

V gene: TRBV19
J gene: TRBJ2-2
CDR3 protein: CASSIRTGFTGELFF

V gene: TRBV7-2
J gene: TRBJ2-5
CDR3 protein: CASSQFSGVETQYF

V gene: TRBV29-1
J gene: TRBJ1-5
CDR3 protein: CSVGTGYNQPQHF

V gene: TRBV5-1
J gene: TRBJ1-2
CDR3 protein: CASSKTTGTPFYGYTF

V gene: TRBV2
J gene: TRBJ2-2
CDR3 protein: CASSKDGQTTGELFF

V gene: TRBV11-2
J gene: TRBJ2-6
CDR3 protein: CASSLDRSIMSGANVLTF

V gene: TRBV9
J gene: TRBJ1-2
CDR3 protein: CASSPRSIVGYGYTF

V gene: TRBV6-1
J gene: TRBJ1-1
CDR3 protein: CASRILAGANTEAFF

V gene: TRBV18
J gene: TRBJ1-5
CDR3 protein: CASSPTPPRGPGGNQPQHF

V gene: TRBV29-1
J gene: TRBJ1-5
CDR3 protein: CSVRDSNQPQHF